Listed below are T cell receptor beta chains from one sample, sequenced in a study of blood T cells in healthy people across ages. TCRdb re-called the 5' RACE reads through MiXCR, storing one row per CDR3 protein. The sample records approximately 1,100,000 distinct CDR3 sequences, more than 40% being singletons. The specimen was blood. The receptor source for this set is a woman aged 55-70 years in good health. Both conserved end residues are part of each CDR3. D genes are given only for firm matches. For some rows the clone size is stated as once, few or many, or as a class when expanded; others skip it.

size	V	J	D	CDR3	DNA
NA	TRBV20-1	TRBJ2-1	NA	CSARDTGDRYNEQFF	TGCAGTGCTAGAGATACTGGCGATCGGTACAATGAGCAGTTCTTC
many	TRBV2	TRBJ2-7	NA	CASNPTGYEQYF	TGTGCCAGCAACCCGACGGGGTACGAGCAGTACTTC
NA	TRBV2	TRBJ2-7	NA	CASNRDWFSEQYF	TGTGCCAGCAACCGGGACTGGTTTAGCGAGCAGTACTTC
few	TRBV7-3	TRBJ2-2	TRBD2	CASSQGLAETGELFF	TGTGCCAGCAGCCAGGGACTAGCGGAAACCGGGGAGCTGTTTTTT
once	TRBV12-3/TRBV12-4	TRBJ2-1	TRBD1	CASSLEGGTGRSQEQFF	TGTGCCAGCAGTTTAGAGGGGGGGACAGGGCGAAGTCAGGAGCAGTTCTTC
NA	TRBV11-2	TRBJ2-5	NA	CASSLDLVGGGETQYF	TGTGCCAGCAGCTTGGATTTGGTTGGGGGAGGAGAGACCCAGTACTTC
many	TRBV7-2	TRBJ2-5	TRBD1	CASSRDSQETQYF	TGTGCCAGCAGCCGGGACAGCCAAGAGACCCAGTACTTC
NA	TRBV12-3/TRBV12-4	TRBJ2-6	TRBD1	CASSLTLTGASGANVLTF	TGTGCCAGCAGTTTAACGCTGACAGGGGCCTCTGGGGCCAACGTCCTGACTTTC
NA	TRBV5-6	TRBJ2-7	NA	CASSPGGTGRGYEQYF	TGTGCCAGCAGCCCGGGGGGGACAGGGAGAGGCTACGAGCAGTACTTC
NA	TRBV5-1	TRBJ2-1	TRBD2	CASSPITSGLYNEQFF	TGCGCCAGCAGCCCAATTACTAGCGGGCTTTACAATGAGCAGTTCTTC
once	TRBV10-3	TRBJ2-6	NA	CAISESGQANVLTF	TGTGCCATCAGTGAGTCGGGACAGGCCAACGTCCTGACTTTC
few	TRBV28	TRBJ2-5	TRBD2	CASSFSGSARETQYF	TGTGCCAGCAGTTTTAGCGGGAGTGCGAGAGAGACCCAGTACTTC
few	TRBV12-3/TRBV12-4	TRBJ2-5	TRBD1	CASSPYTGAETQYF	TGTGCCAGCAGCCCATACACAGGGGCAGAGACCCAGTACTTC
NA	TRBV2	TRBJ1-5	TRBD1	CASDWTGGINQPQHF	TGTGCCAGCGATTGGACAGGGGGGATTAATCAGCCCCAGCATTTT
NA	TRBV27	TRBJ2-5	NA	CASKTGPRETQYF	TGTGCCAGCAAAACAGGGCCCCGGGAGACCCAGTACTTC
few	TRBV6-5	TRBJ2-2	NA	CASSQLGRSGELFF	TGTGCCAGCAGCCAGCTAGGGAGATCGGGGGAGCTGTTTTTT
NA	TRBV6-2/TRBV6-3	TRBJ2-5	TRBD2	CASSYGLAGGETQYF	TGTGCCAGCAGTTACGGACTAGCGGGTGGTGAGACCCAGTACTTC
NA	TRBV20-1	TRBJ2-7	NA	CSASAGSFYEQYF	TGCAGTGCTAGCGCAGGGAGTTTCTACGAGCAGTACTTC
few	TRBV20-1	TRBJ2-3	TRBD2	CSARNPPGLAGGTDTQYF	TGCAGTGCTAGGAACCCCCCGGGACTAGCGGGAGGTACAGATACGCAGTATTTT
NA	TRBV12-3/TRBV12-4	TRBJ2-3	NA	CASSLSSFGDTQYF	TGTGCCAGCAGTTTGTCCAGTTTTGGGGATACGCAGTATTTT
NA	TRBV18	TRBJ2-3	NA	CASSEGSQVQQYF	TGTGCCAGCTCAGAGGGCTCCCAGGTTCAGCAGTATTTT
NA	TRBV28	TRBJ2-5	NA	CASSPPNWTREEQYF	TGTGCCAGCAGTCCCCCAAACTGGACAAGGGAAGAGCAGTACTTC
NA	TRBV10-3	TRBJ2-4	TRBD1	CAISEPQGDRNIQYF	TGTGCCATCAGTGAGCCCCAGGGGGATAGAAACATTCAGTACTTC
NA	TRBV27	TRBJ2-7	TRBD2	CASSSTSAPRYEQYF	TGTGCCAGCAGTTCCACTAGCGCCCCACGGTACGAGCAGTACTTC